A single sample is the source of the 23 T cell receptor beta chains below, sequenced in a study of blood T cell repertoires in COVID-19. Here immunoSEQ multiplex PCR was the method, and the copy in TCRdb shows in-frame clones only, minus some. Of about 250,000 clones listed, 87% were seen once; the top ten hold under 4%. Sequenced: peripheral blood. All receptors come from a man between 18 and 35 years old with active or convalescent COVID-19.

This chain connects TRBV7-2 to TRBJ1-1; weak D call: TRBD1 (5 bases). Germline assignment: CDR1 SGHTA and CDR2 FQGNSA. Between the trimmed V and J ends, which lost 5 bases and 0 bases, there was a span of 10 bases. CDR3 length: 14 residues. The CDR3: CASSLTAMNTEAFF. The CDR3 region has the DNA TGTGCCAGCAGCCTGACAGCCATGAACACTGAAGCTTTCTTT.

The chain has TRBV9 and TRBJ1-3; 8 bases line up with TRBD1. Losses at the gene ends were 3 bases for V and 9 bases for J; bases not matched to a gene: 5. Germline V lookup: CDR1 SGDLS, CDR2 YYNGEE. CDR3 size: 13 residues. CDR3 amino acids: CASSAGGEATIYF. CDR3 sequence (DNA): TGTGCCAGCAGCGCAGGGGGCGAAGCCACCATATATTTT.

The chain carries TRBV11-2 and TRBJ1-2, with D possibly matching TRBD1 (6 bases). Trimming took 5 bases from V and 4 from J, leaving 11 bases between them. CDR3 length: 13 residues. CDR1 is SGHAT, CDR2 FQNNGV, per germline. The CDR3 region is CASSPQDSYGYTF. The CDR3 region has the DNA TGTGCCAGCAGCCCACAGGACAGCTATGGCTACACCTTC. The full variable domain, its missing parts supplied by reference TRBV11-2 and TRBJ1-2, is EAGVAQSPRYKIIEKRQSVAFWCNPISGHATLYWYQQILGQGPKLLIQFQNNGVVDDSQLPKDRFSAERLKGVDSTLKIQPAKLEDSAVYLCASSPQDSYGYTFGSGTRLTVV.

V usage is TRBV6-5 and J usage is TRBJ1-5; 7 bases are shared with TRBD1. In germline, CDR1 is MNHEY, CDR2 SVGAGI. J gave up 7 bases and V 8 bases, and 11 bases lay outside the gene matches. The CDR3 has 14 amino acids. This CDR3 reads CASLGQTGRQPQHF. As DNA, the CDR3 is TGTGCCAGCCTTGGGCAGACAGGGCGACAGCCCCAGCATTTT.

The rearrangement links TRBV6-5 to TRBJ1-1; D is ambiguous. V was shortened by 6 bases and J by 0 bases, with 8 bases between the two germline ends. This CDR3 has 13 amino acids. Germline V gives CDR1 MNHEY, CDR2 SVGAGI. The CDR3 sequence: CASRRTVNTEAFF. CDR3 nucleotide sequence: TGTGCCAGCAGGAGAACAGTGAACACTGAAGCTTTCTTT.

The chain recombines TRBV7-2 with TRBJ2-7; D remains ambiguous. Trimming pared 7 bases from V and 5 bases from J, leaving 15 bases between. The CDR3 is 13 residues long. Per the germline V gene, CDR1 is SGHTA and CDR2 is FQGNSA. CDR3 sequence: CASNGGALNEQYF. CDR3 sequence (DNA): TGTGCCAGCAATGGCGGTGCTTTAAACGAGCAGTACTTC.

The chain recombines TRBV9 with TRBJ1-1; D may be TRBD1 (6 bases). Between the trimmed V and J ends, which lost 2 bases and 1 base, there was a span of 9 bases. Germline loops: CDR1 SGDLS, CDR2 YYNGEE. The CDR3 spans 14 residues. The CDR3 reads CASSVTQGNTEAFF. The DNA of the CDR3 is TGTGCCAGCAGCGTGACACAGGGGAACACTGAAGCTTTCTTT.

This chain joins TRBV6-5 and TRBJ2-1; possible D gene TRBD1, 6 bases. Looked up from germline, CDR1 is MNHEY and CDR2 is SVGAGI. Trimming took off 6 bases at V and 8 bases at J, with 14 bases between the two ends. This CDR3 has 13 amino acids. CDR3 coding DNA: TGTGCCAGCAGCTCGACAGGTAGGCATGAGCAGTTCTTC. This translates into CASSSTGRHEQFF.

CDR3 bases: TGTGCCAGCAGCTTTGTCGGGGCGCAGTATTTT. Protein product: CASSFVGAQYF. The V gene is TRBV7-8, the J gene TRBJ2-3; the D gene is possibly TRBD2 (5 bases). This CDR3 has 11 residues. The germline V and J ends were trimmed by 3 bases and 10 bases, with 8 bases remaining between them. The germline V gene has CDR1 SGHVS and CDR2 FQNEAQ. The whole variable domain, filled in from reference TRBV7-8 and TRBJ2-3, reads GAGVSQSPRYKVAKRGQDVALRCDPISGHVSLFWYQQALGQGPEFLTYFQNEAQLDKSGLPSDRFFAERPEGSVSTLKIQRTQQEDSAVYLCASSFVGAQYFGPGTRLTVL.

The chain combines TRBV28 with TRBJ2-7, with TRBD2 as a possible D gene (5 bases). This CDR3 is built from 13 residues. The V end was cut by 8 bases, the J end by 7 bases, with 18 bases between. Germline V gene lookup returns CDR1 MDHEN and CDR2 SYDVKM. CDR3 loop: CASRLPGRVEQYF. CDR3 in DNA: TGTGCCAGCCGGCTTCCGGGAAGGGTGGAGCAGTACTTC.

This chain uses TRBV4-3 with TRBJ1-1; TRBD1 agrees at 7 bases. The CDR3 is 14 residues long. After removal of 2 bases from V and 6 bases from J, the junction contained 6 bases not matched to a gene. Per the germline V gene, CDR1 is LGHNA and CDR2 is YSLEER. The CDR3 sequence: CASSQSVGTAEAFF. The CDR3 nucleotides read TGCGCCAGCAGCCAATCCGTCGGGACAGCTGAAGCTTTCTTT.

The genes are TRBV6-5 and TRBJ1-1; D uncertain. The CDR3 totals 12 residues. CDR1 and CDR2 (germline): MNHEY, SVGAGI. V was trimmed by 7 bases and J by 2 bases, leaving 8 bases between them. CDR3 loop: CASTPFNTEAFF. DNA of the CDR3: TGTGCCAGCACCCCCTTTAACACTGAAGCTTTCTTT.

The chain has TRBV6-1 and TRBJ2-7, with TRBD2 as a possible D gene (6 bases). Trimming shortened V by 1 base and J by 2 bases, and 12 bases separated the two germline ends. The CDR3 extends over 15 amino acids. CDR1 is MNHNS, CDR2 SASEGT, per germline. CDR3 nucleotides: TGTGCCAGCAGTGAAGGTGGAGGGGCGACCTACGAGCAGTACTTC. Its translation: CASSEGGGATYEQYF.

This chain's CDR3 is CASRTGTNSYEQYF. Here the CDR3 DNA reads TGTGCCAGCAGAACCGGGACAAACTCCTACGAGCAGTACTTC. The chain uses TRBV28 and TRBJ2-7; D is perhaps TRBD1 (6 bases). CDR1 MDHEN and CDR2 SYDVKM come from the germline V gene. V shed 6 bases and J shed 0 bases, with 12 bases lying between them. The CDR3 runs to 14 residues.

The chain joins TRBV5-1 to TRBJ1-2, with 10 bases lining up with TRBD1. The CDR3 has 14 residues. Trimming removed 5 bases from V and 7 bases from J; junction bases left unmatched: 8. Germline values: CDR1 SGHRS, CDR2 YFSETQ. CDR3 DNA sequence: TGCGCCAGCAGGAAGGGACAGGGGTCGGGTGGCTACACCTTC. This codes for CASRKGQGSGGYTF.

This chain links TRBV3-1 (or the pseudogene TRBV3-2) with TRBJ2-5; 7 nucleotides line up with TRBD1. The CDR3 contains 13 residues. V dropped 6 bases and J dropped 4; count of bases not matched to a gene: 5. Germline V CDR1 and CDR2: LGHDT, YNNKEL (reference sequence). The CDR3 loop is CASRGQPLETQYF. The CDR3 region has the DNA TGTGCCAGCAGGGGACAGCCATTAGAGACCCAGTACTTC.

This chain joins TRBV3-1 (or the pseudogene TRBV3-2) and TRBJ2-7; TRBD1 is a possible D gene (6 bases). CDR1 and CDR2 from the germline V gene are LGHDT and YNNKEL (reference sequence). Deletions cut 0 bases from V and 4 bases from J, with 19 bases between. The CDR3 is 17 residues long. The CDR3 region is CASSQDSVGTSIYEQYF. The CDR3 nucleotides are TGTGCCAGCAGCCAAGATTCTGTTGGGACATCAATATACGAGCAGTACTTC.

The chain uses TRBV9 and TRBJ2-2; D is perhaps TRBD1 (6 bases). The CDR3 has 16 amino acids. The V and J ends lost 3 bases and 6 bases respectively, with 18 bases between them. The germline V gene has CDR1 SGDLS and CDR2 YYNGEE. The CDR3 region is CASSGTGSTYAGELFF. CDR3 in DNA: TGTGCCAGCAGCGGAACAGGGTCTACATACGCCGGGGAGCTGTTTTTT.

This clone showed up just a few times. The V and J genes are TRBV15 and TRBJ2-5; TRBD2 matches at 7 bases. V shed 3 bases, J shed 2 bases, and the junction held 6 bases outside the gene matches. CDR1 is LNHNV and CDR2 is YYDKDF in the germline V gene (reference sequence). This CDR3 has 15 amino acids. CDR3: CATSSHGGTQETQYF. For the CDR3, the DNA is TGTGCCACCAGCAGCCACGGGGGGACGCAAGAGACCCAGTACTTC.

This clone appeared once. V and J are TRBV27 and TRBJ1-5; D may be TRBD1 (5 bases). The V end was cut by 2 bases, the J end by 5 bases, with 7 bases between. CDR1 and CDR2 (germline): MNHEY, SMNVEV (reference sequence). The CDR3 totals 13 residues. The CDR3 region has the DNA TGTGCCAGCAGTTTAGCGGGGGATCAGCCCCAGCATTTT. Translated: CASSLAGDQPQHF.

The genes are TRBV18 and TRBJ1-2; D is unresolved. Trimming took off 2 bases at V and 3 bases at J, with 7 bases between the two ends. The CDR3 sequence is 13 residues long. Germline CDR1 reads KGHSH; CDR2 reads LQKENI. CDR3: CASSPSTDYGYTF. The CDR3 DNA sequence: TGTGCCAGCTCACCATCAACAGACTATGGCTACACCTTC.

The genes are TRBV5-5 and TRBJ1-2; D is perhaps TRBD1 (6 bases). V lost 4 bases and J lost 8, with 21 bases in between. The CDR3 consists of 15 residues. Germline V gene lookup returns CDR1 SGHKS and CDR2 YYEKEE (reference sequence). As DNA, the CDR3 is TGTGCCAGCAGCAACCCCGGACGGGGGGCAGGCGGCTACACCTTC. Translating gives CASSNPGRGAGGYTF.

V is TRBV9 and J is TRBJ1-3; TRBD1 matches 7 bases. J was trimmed by 1 base and V by 4 bases; bases with no gene match: 5. This CDR3 is built from 15 residues. Germline V gives CDR1 SGDLS, CDR2 YYNGEE. In nucleotides, the CDR3 is TGTGCCAGCAGCATACAGGGGAGTTCTGGAAACACCATATATTTT. Translation gives CASSIQGSSGNTIYF.